This entry lists 24 T cell receptor beta chains sequenced from one sample in a study of shared clonotypes between healthy human individuals. Clones were sequenced by immunoSEQ multiplex PCR, and TCRdb holds only the in-frame ones, with some missing. The sample gives about 2 million clones, roughly 94% of which show up once; around 1.1% is in the top ten. Naive CD8 populations comprised CD45RO-negative cells positively selected for CCR7, excluding terminally differentiated effector memory CD45RA+ cells. The material sequenced was naive CD8+ T cells sorted from blood. The origin of the receptors is a man aged 18 to 30 in good health.

V usage is TRBV7-8 and J usage is TRBJ2-7; D gene unclear. CDR1 and CDR2 from the germline V gene are SGHVS and FQNEAQ. The germline V and J ends were trimmed by 7 bases and 0 bases, with 10 bases remaining between them. The CDR3 has 13 amino acids. CDR3 nucleotide sequence: TGTGCCAGCACCCGAGAAGGCTCCTACGAGCAGTACTTC. Its translation: CASTREGSYEQYF.

As regards this clone: In the same sample, other DNA sequences code for this CDR3. The chain carries TRBV4-1 and TRBJ2-7, with 7 bases aligning to TRBD1. Germline CDR1 and CDR2: MGHRA and YSYEKL. The CDR3 covers 15 residues. The V gene end was trimmed by 0 bases and the J gene end by 2 bases; junction bases not matched to a gene: 4. The CDR3 is CASSQEWQGAYEQYF. The CDR3, as DNA: TGCGCCAGCAGCCAAGAGTGGCAGGGGGCCTACGAGCAGTACTTC.

The chain combines TRBV6-1 with TRBJ2-7; 7 nucleotides agree with TRBD2. This CDR3 has 10 residues. V dropped 11 bases and J dropped 5; count of bases not matched to a gene: 3. In germline, CDR1 is MNHNS, CDR2 SASEGT. The CDR3 sequence is CAGGGNEQYF. Written as DNA, the CDR3 is TGTGCCGGGGGGGGAAACGAGCAGTACTTC.

The chain recombines TRBV5-1 with TRBJ2-7; the D is unclear. Looked up from germline, CDR1 is SGHRS and CDR2 is YFSETQ. The ends were cut back, 4 bases at V and 3 bases at J, with 8 bases in the middle. The CDR3 extends over 12 amino acids. In nucleotides, the CDR3 is TGCGCCAGCAGCGGCGGTCTCTACGAGCAGTACTTC. Its translation is CASSGGLYEQYF.

The chain uses TRBV5-1 and TRBJ1-1, with a weak D call TRBD1 (5 bases). Germline loops: CDR1 SGHRS, CDR2 YFSETQ. V was trimmed by 1 base and J by 5 bases, leaving 12 bases between them. This CDR3 is built from 14 residues. CDR3 coding DNA: TGCGCCAGCAGCTTGAACCCAGGGAATACTGAAGCTTTCTTT. The encoded protein is CASSLNPGNTEAFF. Together with reference TRBV5-1 and TRBJ1-1, the CDR3 gives the full variable domain: KAGVTQTPRYLIKTRGQQVTLSCSPISGHRSVSWYQQTPGQGLQFLFEYFSETQRNKGNFPGRFSGRQFSNSRSEMNVSTLELGDSALYLCASSLNPGNTEAFFGQGTRLTVV.

A word on this clone: The same CDR3 arises from other DNA sequences in this sample as well. This rearrangement joins TRBV6-5 to TRBJ2-7; maybe TRBD2 (5 bases). CDR3 length: 15 amino acids. Trimming cost V 0 bases and J 1 base, with 10 bases left between them. Germline-derived CDR1 and CDR2 are MNHEY and SVGAGI. The chain's CDR3 is CASSYSGESSYEQYF. Written as DNA, the CDR3 is TGTGCCAGCAGTTACTCGGGAGAGAGTTCCTACGAGCAGTACTTC.

On this clone itself: Distinct nucleotide sequences in the sample also encode this CDR3. The rearrangement links TRBV19 to TRBJ2-1, with D uncertain. CDR3 length equals 12 residues. Looked up from germline, CDR1 is LNHDA and CDR2 is SQIVND (reference sequence). V lost 3 bases, J lost 4 bases, and 4 bases lay in between. CDR3 region: CASSIRYNEQFF. Written as DNA, the CDR3 is TGTGCCAGTAGTATCCGTTACAATGAGCAGTTCTTC.

The chain combines TRBV21-1 with TRBJ2-1; TRBD2 reflects the table's D call only, with no check against the DNA. TRBV21-1 is annotated as a pseudogene. This CDR3 spans 16 amino acids. In nucleotides, the CDR3 is TGTGCCAGAGAGACAGCGGGACTAGCGGGAGTCAATGAGCAGTTCTTC. Translation gives CARETAGLAGVNEQFF.

This chain connects TRBV4-1 to TRBJ2-1, with TRBD2 matching over 14 bases. Germline lookup yields CDR1 MGHRA and CDR2 YSYEKL. V lost 5 bases and J lost 4; bases outside the gene matches: 10. The CDR3 runs to 18 residues. CDR3: CASSYPGLAGVGYNEQFF. The CDR3 DNA sequence: TGCGCCAGCAGCTACCCGGGACTAGCGGGAGTGGGGTACAATGAGCAGTTCTTC.

V gene TRBV27 combines with J gene TRBJ1-2, with D possibly matching TRBD1 (6 bases). Germline CDR1 and CDR2: MNHEY and SMNVEV (reference sequence). V was cut by 5 bases and J by 2 bases, with 21 bases left in between. The CDR3 has 17 residues. The CDR3 DNA follows: TGTGCCAGCAGTACCATTAGACAGGCCCTGGGGAACTATGGCTACACCTTC. Translation gives CASSTIRQALGNYGYTF.

For this clone: The same CDR3 arises from other DNA sequences in this sample as well. The J gene is TRBJ2-3, the V gene TRBV9; weak D call: TRBD2 (6 bases). Germline V CDR1 and CDR2: SGDLS, YYNGEE. With 3 bases removed from V and 5 bases from J, the gap between germline ends came to 10 bases. The CDR3 contains 13 residues. As DNA, the CDR3 is TGTGCCAGCAGCGCGGGCGGGGTAGATACGCAGTATTTT. Amino acid sequence: CASSAGGVDTQYF.

The genes are TRBV5-1 and TRBJ2-5; D not resolved. The CDR3 has 14 residues. Trimming left V 2 bases short and J 0 bases short, with 8 bases between. CDR1 and CDR2 (germline): SGHRS, YFSETQ. CDR3: CASSFPDHQETQYF. The CDR3 nucleotides are TGCGCCAGCAGCTTTCCCGACCACCAAGAGACCCAGTACTTC.

The rearrangement links TRBV19 to TRBJ1-1, with D perhaps matching TRBD1 (5 bases). Germline CDR1 LNHDA, CDR2 SQIVND (reference sequence). This CDR3 has 13 amino acids. Trimming pared 6 bases from V and 4 bases from J, leaving 12 bases between. CDR3 coding DNA: TGTGCCAGTAGCCTCTACGACAGCACTGAAGCTTTCTTT. This translates into CASSLYDSTEAFF.

CDR3 DNA sequence: TGTGCCAGCAGTGACCCTGACAGGGCATCTTACGAGCAGTACTTC. Protein product: CASSDPDRASYEQYF. The chain couples TRBV6-1 to TRBJ2-7; TRBD1 aligns across 7 bases. This CDR3 is 15 amino acids long. CDR1 and CDR2 (germline): MNHNS, SASEGT. With V trimmed by 3 bases and J by 4 bases, 9 bases remained unmatched.

The chain joins TRBV28 to TRBJ2-6; 9 nucleotides align to TRBD1. The CDR3 is 19 residues long. V was clipped by 6 bases and J by 0 bases; unmatched bases: 12. Germline CDR1 reads MDHEN; CDR2 reads SYDVKM. In DNA, the CDR3 is TGTGCCAGCAGCCCTGGGGACAGGGAGGTGGGCTCTGGGGCCAACGTCCTGACTTTC. Its protein is CASSPGDREVGSGANVLTF.

The chain is built from TRBV29-1 and TRBJ2-7, with 8 bases that match TRBD2. Germline V gene lookup returns CDR1 SQVTM and CDR2 ANQGSEA. This CDR3 spans 13 amino acids. J lost 0 bases, V lost 8 bases, and 6 bases had no gene match. The CDR3 coding sequence is TGCAGCATATTAGCGGGAATCTCCTACGAGCAGTACTTC. Amino acid sequence: CSILAGISYEQYF.

Worth noting for this clone: Distinct nucleotide sequences in the sample also encode this CDR3. V gene TRBV27 combines with J gene TRBJ1-2, with TRBD1 matching 7 bases. The junction had 3 bases not matched to a gene; V was cut back by 3 bases and J by 5 bases. The length of the CDR3 is 13 residues. The germline CDR1 and CDR2 sequences are MNHEY and SMNVEV (reference sequence). CDR3 amino acids: CASSFLQGYGYTF. As DNA, the CDR3 is TGTGCCAGCAGTTTTCTACAGGGGTATGGCTACACCTTC.

The genes are TRBV2 and TRBJ2-1, with D perhaps being TRBD1 or TRBD2 (6 bases each). Germline assignment: CDR1 SNHLY and CDR2 FYNNEI. This CDR3 is 13 amino acids long. The ends were cut back, 5 bases at V and 9 bases at J, with 14 bases in the middle. CDR3 bases: TGTGCCAGCAGTTTACCAGAGGGGGGTGAGCAGTTCTTC. Translation gives CASSLPEGGEQFF.

The V call is TRBV27, the J call TRBJ1-1, with a tentative D call TRBD1 (6 bases). V shed 6 bases and J shed 4 bases, with 21 bases lying between them. The CDR3 spans 16 residues. The germline CDR1 and CDR2 sequences are MNHEY and SMNVEV (reference sequence). The CDR3 nucleotides read TGTGCCAGCAGCCCCTCCAGGGGAGCAGTAGTCACTGAAGCTTTCTTT. Translated: CASSPSRGAVVTEAFF.

The J gene is TRBJ2-7, the V gene TRBV5-1, with D perhaps matching TRBD2 (6 bases). V was shortened by 3 bases and J by 2 bases, with 21 bases between the two germline ends. The length of the CDR3 is 17 residues. The germline CDR1 and CDR2 sequences are SGHRS and YFSETQ. The CDR3, as DNA: TGCGCCAGCAGCTCCGCGGGGTGGGCGGGGTCGACCTACGAGCAGTACTTC. Translated: CASSSAGWAGSTYEQYF.

This chain uses TRBV11-2 with TRBJ2-1, with D hard to call. The CDR3 consists of 11 residues. CDR1 SGHAT and CDR2 FQNNGV come from the germline V gene. V shed 3 bases and J shed 9 bases, with 6 bases lying between them. The CDR3: CASSLLVEQFF. In nucleotides, the CDR3 is TGTGCCAGCAGCTTGTTAGTTGAGCAGTTCTTC.

This clone was seen only once. This chain connects TRBV4-1 to TRBJ2-4; D remains unclear. Germline CDR1 and CDR2: MGHRA and YSYEKL. V was cut by 0 bases and J by 0 bases, with 12 bases left in between. The CDR3 extends over 17 amino acids. In nucleotides, the CDR3 is TGCGCCAGCAGCCAAGATTCCAGCCCACTAGCCAAAAACATTCAGTACTTC. It encodes CASSQDSSPLAKNIQYF.

This clone was recorded only once. The chain combines TRBV7-2 with TRBJ1-1; D not resolved. Trimming stripped 4 bases from V and 9 bases from J, with 6 bases between. CDR3 length: 10 residues. Germline V gives CDR1 SGHTA, CDR2 FQGNSA. The CDR3 region has the DNA TGTGCCAGCAGCTCCGGGAAAGCTTTCTTT. This sequence encodes CASSSGKAFF. The entire variable domain, with the rest obtained from reference TRBV7-2 and TRBJ1-1, is as follows: GAGVSQSPSNKVTEKGKDVELRCDPISGHTALYWYRQSLGQGLEFLIYFQGNSAPDKSGLPSDRFSAERTGGSVSTLTIQRTQQEDSAVYLCASSSGKAFFGQGTRLTVV.

The V and J genes are TRBV6-1 and TRBJ2-7; 11 bases map to TRBD1. Trimming removed 8 bases from V and 0 bases from J; junction bases left unmatched: 3. This CDR3 spans 14 amino acids. The germline CDR1 and CDR2 sequences are MNHNS and SASEGT. The DNA of the CDR3 is TGTGCCAGCGAGGGGACAGGGGGCTCCTACGAGCAGTACTTC. It translates to CASEGTGGSYEQYF.